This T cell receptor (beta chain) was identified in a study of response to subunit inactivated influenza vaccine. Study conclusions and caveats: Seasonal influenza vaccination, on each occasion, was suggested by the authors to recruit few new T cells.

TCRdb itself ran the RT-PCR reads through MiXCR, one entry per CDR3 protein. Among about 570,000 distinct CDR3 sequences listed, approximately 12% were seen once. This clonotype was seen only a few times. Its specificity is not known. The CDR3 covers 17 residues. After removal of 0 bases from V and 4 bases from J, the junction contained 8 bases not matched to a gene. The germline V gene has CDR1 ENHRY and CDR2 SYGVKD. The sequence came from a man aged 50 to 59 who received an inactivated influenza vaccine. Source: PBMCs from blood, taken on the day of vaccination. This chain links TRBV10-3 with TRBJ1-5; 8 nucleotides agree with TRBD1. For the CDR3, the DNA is TGTGCCATCAGTGAGTCGATTATCCAGGGGGCAAATCAGCCCCAGCATTTT. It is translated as CAISESIIQGANQPQHF.